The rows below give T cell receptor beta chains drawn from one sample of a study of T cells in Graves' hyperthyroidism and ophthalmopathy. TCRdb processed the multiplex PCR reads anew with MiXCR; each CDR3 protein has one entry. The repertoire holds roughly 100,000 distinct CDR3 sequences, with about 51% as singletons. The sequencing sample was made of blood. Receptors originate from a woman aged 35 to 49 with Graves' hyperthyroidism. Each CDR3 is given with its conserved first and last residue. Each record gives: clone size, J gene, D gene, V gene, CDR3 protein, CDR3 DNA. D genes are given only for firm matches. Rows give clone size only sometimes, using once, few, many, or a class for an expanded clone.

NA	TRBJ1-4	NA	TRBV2	CASTLPGGGNEKLFF	TGTGCCAGCACCCTCCCCGGAGGCGGAAATGAAAAACTGTTTTTT
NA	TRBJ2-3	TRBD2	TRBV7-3	CASSSGLAVDTQYF	TGTGCCAGCAGCTCGGGACTAGCGGTAGATACGCAGTATTTT
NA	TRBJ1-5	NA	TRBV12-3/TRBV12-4	CASSKQGVSNQPQHF	TGTGCCAGCAGTAAACAGGGCGTGAGCAATCAGCCCCAGCATTTT
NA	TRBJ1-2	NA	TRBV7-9	CASSSSPRGPRYGYTF	TGTGCCAGCAGCTCTAGCCCGCGGGGCCCACGCTATGGCTACACCTTC
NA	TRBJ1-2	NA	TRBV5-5	CASSPDSTRNYGYTF	TGTGCCAGCAGCCCGGACAGTACTCGTAACTATGGCTACACCTTC
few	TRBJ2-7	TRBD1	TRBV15	CATSSAGTGETYEQYF	TGTGCCACCAGCAGCGCAGGGACAGGAGAAACCTACGAGCAGTACTTC
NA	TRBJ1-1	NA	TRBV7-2	CASSQIGTEAFF	TGTGCCAGCAGCCAAATAGGGACTGAAGCTTTCTTT
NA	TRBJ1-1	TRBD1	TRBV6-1	CASHIQGDTEAFF	TGTGCCAGCCATATCCAGGGGGACACTGAAGCTTTCTTT
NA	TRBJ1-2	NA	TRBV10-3	CAISEDRSLGYTF	TGTGCCATCAGTGAGGACAGGAGTCTTGGCTACACCTTC
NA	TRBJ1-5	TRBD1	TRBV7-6	CASSLDRGQPQHF	TGTGCCAGCAGCTTGGACAGGGGTCAGCCCCAGCATTTT
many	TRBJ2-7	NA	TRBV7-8	CASSLNYPIHEQYF	TGTGCCAGCAGCTTAAACTACCCCATTCACGAGCAGTACTTC
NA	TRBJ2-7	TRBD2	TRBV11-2	CASSQASGRGYEQYF	TGTGCCAGCAGCCAAGCTAGCGGGAGAGGCTACGAGCAGTACTTC
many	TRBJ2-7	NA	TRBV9	CASTPGGLGKNEQYF	TGTGCCAGCACACCAGGGGGACTAGGAAAAAACGAGCAGTACTTC
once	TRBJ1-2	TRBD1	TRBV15	CATSRPGQGTYGYTF	TGTGCCACCAGCAGACCCGGACAGGGAACATATGGCTACACCTTC
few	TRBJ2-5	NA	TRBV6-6	CASSNSDDQETQYF	TGTGCCAGCAGTAACTCGGACGATCAAGAGACCCAGTACTTC
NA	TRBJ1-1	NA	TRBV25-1	CASLEGTANTEAFF	TGTGCCAGCTTGGAAGGGACGGCGAACACTGAAGCTTTCTTT
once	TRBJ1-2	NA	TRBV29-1	CSTGSNYGYTF	TGCAGCACTGGGAGTAACTATGGCTACACCTTC
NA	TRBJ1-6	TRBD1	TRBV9	CASRERQGNSPLHF	TGTGCCAGCAGAGAGCGACAGGGGAATTCACCCCTCCACTTT
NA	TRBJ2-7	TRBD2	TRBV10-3	CAISESRWVAGAYEQYF	TGTGCCATCAGTGAGTCACGGTGGGTAGCGGGAGCCTACGAGCAGTACTTC
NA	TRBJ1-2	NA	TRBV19	CASSPGSAQANYGYTF	TGTGCCAGTAGTCCAGGAAGTGCGCAAGCTAACTATGGCTACACCTTC
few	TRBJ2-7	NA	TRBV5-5	CASSLGVYEQYF	TGTGCCAGCAGCTTGGGGGTCTACGAGCAGTACTTC
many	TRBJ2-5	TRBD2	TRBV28	CASSLAGGVQETQYF	TGTGCCAGCAGTTTAGCGGGAGGTGTCCAAGAGACCCAGTACTTC
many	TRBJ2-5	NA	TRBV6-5	CASSYSMMTETQYF	TGTGCCAGCAGTTACTCGATGATGACAGAGACCCAGTACTTC
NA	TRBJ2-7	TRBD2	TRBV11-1	CASSHWTSGIAYEQYF	TGTGCCAGCAGCCATTGGACTAGCGGGATTGCCTACGAGCAGTACTTC
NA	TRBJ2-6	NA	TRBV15	CATSRDPGANVLTF	TGTGCCACCAGCAGAGATCCTGGGGCCAACGTCCTGACTTTC
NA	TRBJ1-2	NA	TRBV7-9	CASSEAGEAGYTF	TGTGCCAGCAGCGAGGCGGGGGAGGCTGGCTACACCTTC
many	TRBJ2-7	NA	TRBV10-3	CATGQWGYEQYF	TGTGCCACCGGACAGTGGGGCTACGAGCAGTACTTC
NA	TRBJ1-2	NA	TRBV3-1	CASSRKGSNYGYTF	TGTGCCAGCAGTCGGAAGGGGAGCAACTATGGCTACACCTTC
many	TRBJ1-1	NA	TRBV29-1	CSVKGNNMNTEAFF	TGCAGCGTTAAAGGGAACAATATGAACACTGAAGCTTTCTTT
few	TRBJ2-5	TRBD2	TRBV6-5	CASSPRLGLAGETQYF	TGTGCCAGCAGTCCGCGACTTGGACTAGCGGGAGAGACCCAGTACTTC
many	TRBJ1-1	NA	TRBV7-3	CASSLTKAGGNTEAFF	TGTGCCAGCAGCTTAACGAAGGCCGGGGGGAACACTGAAGCTTTCTTT
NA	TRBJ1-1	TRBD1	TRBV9	CASNTGTGTDAEAFF	TGTGCCAGCAACACCGGGACAGGGACGGACGCTGAAGCTTTCTTT
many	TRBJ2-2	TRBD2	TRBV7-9	CASSLAGGPNTGELFF	TGTGCCAGCAGCTTAGCGGGAGGGCCGAACACCGGGGAGCTGTTTTTT
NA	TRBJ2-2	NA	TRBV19	CASSVGTGELFF	TGTGCCAGTAGTGTCGGGACAGGGGAGCTGTTTTTT
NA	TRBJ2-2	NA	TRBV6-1	CASSPIGTGNTGELFF	TGTGCCAGCTCACCAATCGGGACTGGGAACACCGGGGAGCTGTTTTTT
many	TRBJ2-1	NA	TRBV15	CATSRSGTGYNEQFF	TGTGCCACCAGCAGATCTGGGACGGGCTACAATGAGCAGTTCTTC
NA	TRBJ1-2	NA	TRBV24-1	CATRGTIRCYGYTF	TGTGCCACCAGGGGGACCATCCGGTGTTATGGCTACACCTTC
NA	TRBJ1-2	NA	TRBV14	CASSPGTPGDYGYTF	TGTGCCAGCAGCCCAGGGACACCGGGGGACTATGGCTACACCTTC
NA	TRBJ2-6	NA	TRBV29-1	CSAGEVGPGANVLTF	TGCAGCGCTGGGGAGGTGGGGCCGGGGGCCAACGTCCTGACTTTC
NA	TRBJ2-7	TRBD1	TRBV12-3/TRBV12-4	CASPLIPGTAFYEQYF	TGTGCCAGCCCTCTAATTCCCGGGACAGCTTTTTACGAGCAGTACTTC
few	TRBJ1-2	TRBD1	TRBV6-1	CASRQGGYTF	TGTGCCAGTAGACAGGGCGGCTACACCTTC
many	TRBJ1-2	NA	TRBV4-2	CASSQDGAGYGYTF	TGTGCCAGCAGCCAAGATGGGGCCGGGTATGGCTACACCTTC
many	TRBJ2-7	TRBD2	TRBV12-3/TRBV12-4	CASIRNSGSGDHEQYF	TGTGCCAGCATAAGGAATAGCGGGAGCGGAGACCACGAGCAGTACTTC
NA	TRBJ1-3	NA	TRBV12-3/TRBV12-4	CASSLRSYGLNTIYF	TGTGCCAGCAGCCTCAGGTCCTATGGCTTAAACACCATATATTTT
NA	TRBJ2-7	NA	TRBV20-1	CSATLAAGGYEQYF	TGCAGTGCTACCCTAGCGGCAGGGGGCTACGAGCAGTACTTC
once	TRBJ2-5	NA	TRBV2	CASSDGGGDQPQYF	TGTGCCAGCAGTGACGGAGGGGGGGATCAGCCCCAGTACTTC
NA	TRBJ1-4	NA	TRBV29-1	CSVGPDWNTNEKLFF	TGCAGCGTTGGCCCGGACTGGAACACTAATGAAAAACTGTTTTTT
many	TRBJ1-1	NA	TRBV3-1	CASSQVTEAFF	TGTGCCAGCAGCCAAGTCACTGAAGCTTTCTTT
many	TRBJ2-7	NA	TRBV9	CASSVAVGLRSVEQYF	TGTGCCAGCAGCGTAGCGGTCGGCCTCCGGTCGGTGGAGCAGTACTTC
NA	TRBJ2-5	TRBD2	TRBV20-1	CSATRTSGSETQYF	TGCAGTGCAACCCGGACTAGCGGGAGTGAGACCCAGTACTTC
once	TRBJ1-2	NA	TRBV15	CATSNGGARGYTF	TGTGCCACCAGCAACGGGGGGGCGAGAGGCTACACCTTC
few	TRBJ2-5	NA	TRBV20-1	CSADDPGQNQPQYF	TGCAGTGCTGATGATCCGGGACAAAATCAGCCCCAGTACTTC
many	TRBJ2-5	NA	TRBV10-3	CAISPGGEVETQYF	TGTGCCATCAGTCCTGGCGGAGAAGTTGAGACCCAGTACTTC